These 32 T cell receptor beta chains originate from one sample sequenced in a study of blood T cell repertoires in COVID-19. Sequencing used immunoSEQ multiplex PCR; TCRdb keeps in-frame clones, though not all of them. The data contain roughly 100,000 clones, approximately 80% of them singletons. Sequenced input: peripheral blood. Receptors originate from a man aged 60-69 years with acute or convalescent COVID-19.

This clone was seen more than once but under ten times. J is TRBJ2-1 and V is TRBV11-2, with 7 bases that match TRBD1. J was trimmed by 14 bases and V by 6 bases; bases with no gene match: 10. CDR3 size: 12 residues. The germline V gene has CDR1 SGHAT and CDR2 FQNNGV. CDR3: CASSLQGDRKFF. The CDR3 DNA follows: TGTGCCAGCAGTCTTCAGGGGGATCGTAAGTTCTTC.

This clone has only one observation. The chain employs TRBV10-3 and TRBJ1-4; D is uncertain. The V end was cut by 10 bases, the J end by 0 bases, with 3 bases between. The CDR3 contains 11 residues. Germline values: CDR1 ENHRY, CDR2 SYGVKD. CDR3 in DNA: TGTGCCACCGCAACTAATGAAAAACTGTTTTTT. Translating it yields CATATNEKLFF.

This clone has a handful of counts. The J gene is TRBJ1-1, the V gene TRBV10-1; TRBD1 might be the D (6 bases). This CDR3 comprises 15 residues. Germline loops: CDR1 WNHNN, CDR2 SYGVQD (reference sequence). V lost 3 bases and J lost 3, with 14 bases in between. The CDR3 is CASSETGGGYTEAFF. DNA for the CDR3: TGCGCCAGCAGTGAAACGGGGGGCGGCTACACTGAAGCTTTCTTT.

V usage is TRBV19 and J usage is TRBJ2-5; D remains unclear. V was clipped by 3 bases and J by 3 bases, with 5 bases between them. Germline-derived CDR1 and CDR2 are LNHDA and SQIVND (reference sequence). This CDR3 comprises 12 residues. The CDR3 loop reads CASSIREETQYF. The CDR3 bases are TGTGCCAGTAGTATTCGGGAAGAGACCCAGTACTTC.

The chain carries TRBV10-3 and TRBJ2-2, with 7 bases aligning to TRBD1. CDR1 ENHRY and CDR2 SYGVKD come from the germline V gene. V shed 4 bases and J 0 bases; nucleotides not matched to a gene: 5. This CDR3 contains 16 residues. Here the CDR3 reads CAISGTQGANTGELFF. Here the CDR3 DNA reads TGTGCCATCAGTGGTACGCAGGGGGCGAACACCGGGGAGCTGTTTTTT.

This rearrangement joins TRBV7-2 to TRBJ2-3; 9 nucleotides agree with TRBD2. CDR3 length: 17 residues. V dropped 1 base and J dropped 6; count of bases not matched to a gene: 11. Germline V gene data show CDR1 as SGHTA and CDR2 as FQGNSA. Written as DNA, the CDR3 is TGTGCCAGCAGCTTAGTGACTCGGGGTAGCGGGGGTGATACGCAGTATTTT. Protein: CASSLVTRGSGGDTQYF.

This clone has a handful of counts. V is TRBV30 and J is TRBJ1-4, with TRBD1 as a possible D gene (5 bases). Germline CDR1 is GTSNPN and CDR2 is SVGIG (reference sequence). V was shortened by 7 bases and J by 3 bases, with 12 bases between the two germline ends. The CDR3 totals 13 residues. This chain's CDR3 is CAYWTSSNEKLFF. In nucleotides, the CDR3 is TGTGCCTACTGGACATCTTCTAATGAAAAACTGTTTTTT.

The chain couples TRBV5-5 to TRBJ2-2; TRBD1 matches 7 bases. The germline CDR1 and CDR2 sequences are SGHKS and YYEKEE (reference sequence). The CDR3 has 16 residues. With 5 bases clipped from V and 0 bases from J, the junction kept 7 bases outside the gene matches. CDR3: CASSPQTGSNTGELFF. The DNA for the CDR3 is TGTGCCAGCAGTCCTCAGACAGGGTCGAACACCGGGGAGCTGTTTTTT.

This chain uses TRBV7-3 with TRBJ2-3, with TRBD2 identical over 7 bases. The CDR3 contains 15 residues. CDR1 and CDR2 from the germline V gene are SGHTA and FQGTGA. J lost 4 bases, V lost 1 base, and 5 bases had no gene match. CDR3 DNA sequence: TGTGCCAGCAGCTTAAAAGCGGGGCAGGCAGATACGCAGTATTTT. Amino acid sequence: CASSLKAGQADTQYF. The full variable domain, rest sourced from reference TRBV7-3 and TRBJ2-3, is GAGVSQTPSNKVTEKGKYVELRCDPISGHTALYWYRQSLGQGPEFLIYFQGTGAADDSGLPNDRFFAVRPEGSVSTLKIQRTERGDSAVYLCASSLKAGQADTQYFGPGTRLTVL.

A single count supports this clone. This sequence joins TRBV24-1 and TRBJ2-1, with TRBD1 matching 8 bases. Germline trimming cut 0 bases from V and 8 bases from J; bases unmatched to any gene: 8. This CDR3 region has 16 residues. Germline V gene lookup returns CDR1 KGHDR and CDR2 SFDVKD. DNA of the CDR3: TGTGCCACCAGTGATTTGAGGACCAGGGGGCTTGATGAGCAGTTCTTC. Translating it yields CATSDLRTRGLDEQFF.

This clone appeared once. The CDR3 protein is CASSFGSRGLAGELFF. The CDR3, as DNA: TGTGCCAGCAGCTTTGGTTCCAGGGGATTAGCCGGGGAGCTGTTTTTT. V and J are TRBV7-2 and TRBJ2-2, with D perhaps TRBD1 (6 bases). V lost 3 bases and J 6 bases, leaving 17 bases between the germline ends. CDR3 size: 16 residues. The germline CDR1 and CDR2 sequences are SGHTA and FQGNSA.

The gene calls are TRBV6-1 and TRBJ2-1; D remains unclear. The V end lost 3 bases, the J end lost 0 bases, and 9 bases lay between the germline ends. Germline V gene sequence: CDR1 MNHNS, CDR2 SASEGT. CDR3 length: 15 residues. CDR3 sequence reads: CASSESWSSYNEQFF. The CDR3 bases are TGTGCCAGCAGTGAGAGTTGGAGCTCCTACAATGAGCAGTTCTTC.

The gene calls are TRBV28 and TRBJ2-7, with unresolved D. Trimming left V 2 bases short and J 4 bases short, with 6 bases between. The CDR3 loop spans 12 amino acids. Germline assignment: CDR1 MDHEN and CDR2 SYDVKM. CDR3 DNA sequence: TGTGCCAGCAGTTTACAAAAATACGAGCAGTACTTC. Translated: CASSLQKYEQYF.

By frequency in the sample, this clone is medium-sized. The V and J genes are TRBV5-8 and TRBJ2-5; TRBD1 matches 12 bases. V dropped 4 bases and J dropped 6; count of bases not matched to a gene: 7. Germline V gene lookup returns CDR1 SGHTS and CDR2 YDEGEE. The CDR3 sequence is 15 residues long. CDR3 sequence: CASSGLGQGAKTQYF. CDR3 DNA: TGTGCCAGCAGCGGACTGGGACAGGGGGCAAAGACCCAGTACTTC.

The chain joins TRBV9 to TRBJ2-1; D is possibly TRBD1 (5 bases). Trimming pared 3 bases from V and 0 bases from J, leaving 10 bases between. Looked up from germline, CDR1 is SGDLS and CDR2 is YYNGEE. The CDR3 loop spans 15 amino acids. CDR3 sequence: CASSGGHLSYNEQFF. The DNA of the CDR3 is TGTGCCAGCAGCGGAGGACACCTCTCCTACAATGAGCAGTTCTTC.

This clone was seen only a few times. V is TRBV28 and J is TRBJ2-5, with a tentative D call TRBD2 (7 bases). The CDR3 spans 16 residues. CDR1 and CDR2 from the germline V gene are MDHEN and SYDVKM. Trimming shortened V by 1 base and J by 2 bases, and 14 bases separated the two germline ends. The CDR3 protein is CASSLSGGRSQETQYF. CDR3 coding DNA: TGTGCCAGCAGTTTATCGGGGGGCAGATCACAAGAGACCCAGTACTTC.

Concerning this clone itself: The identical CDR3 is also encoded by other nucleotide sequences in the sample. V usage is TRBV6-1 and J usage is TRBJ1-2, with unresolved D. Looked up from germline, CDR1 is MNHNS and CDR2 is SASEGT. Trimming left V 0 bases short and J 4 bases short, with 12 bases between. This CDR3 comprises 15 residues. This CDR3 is CASSEAGGRFYGYTF. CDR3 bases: TGTGCCAGCAGTGAAGCTGGCGGCAGATTCTATGGCTACACCTTC.

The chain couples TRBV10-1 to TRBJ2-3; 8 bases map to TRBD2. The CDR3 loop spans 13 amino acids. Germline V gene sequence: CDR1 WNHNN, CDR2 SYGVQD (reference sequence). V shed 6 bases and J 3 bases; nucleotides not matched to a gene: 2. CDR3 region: CASSGGDTDTQYF. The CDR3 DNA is TGCGCCAGCAGCGGGGGGGATACAGATACGCAGTATTTT.

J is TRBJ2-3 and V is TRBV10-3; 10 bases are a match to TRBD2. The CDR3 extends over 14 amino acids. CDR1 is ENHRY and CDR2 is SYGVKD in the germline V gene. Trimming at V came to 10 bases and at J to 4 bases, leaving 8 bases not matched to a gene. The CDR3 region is CATLPSGGADTQYF. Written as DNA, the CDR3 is TGTGCCACCCTCCCCAGCGGGGGGGCAGATACGCAGTATTTT.

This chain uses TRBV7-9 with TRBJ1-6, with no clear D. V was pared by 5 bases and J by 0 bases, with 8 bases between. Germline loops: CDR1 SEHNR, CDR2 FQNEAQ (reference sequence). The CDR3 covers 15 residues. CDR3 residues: CASSQGSSYNSPLHF. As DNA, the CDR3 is TGTGCCAGCAGCCAAGGGAGCTCCTATAATTCACCCCTCCACTTT.

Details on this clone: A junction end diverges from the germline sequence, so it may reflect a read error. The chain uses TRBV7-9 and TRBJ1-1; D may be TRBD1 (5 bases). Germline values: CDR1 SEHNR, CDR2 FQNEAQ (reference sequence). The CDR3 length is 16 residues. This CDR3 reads CASSLALTEMNTEAFF. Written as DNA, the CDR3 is TGTGCCAGCAGCTTAGCCCTGACAGAAATGAACACTGAGGCTTTCTTT.

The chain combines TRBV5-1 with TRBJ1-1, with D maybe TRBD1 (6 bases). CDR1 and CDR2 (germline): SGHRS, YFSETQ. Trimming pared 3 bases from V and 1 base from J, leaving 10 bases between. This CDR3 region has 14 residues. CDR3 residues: CASSSSGQNTEAFF. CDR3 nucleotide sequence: TGCGCCAGCAGCTCTTCGGGACAGAACACTGAAGCTTTCTTT. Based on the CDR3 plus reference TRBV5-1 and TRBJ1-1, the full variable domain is KAGVTQTPRYLIKTRGQQVTLSCSPISGHRSVSWYQQTPGQGLQFLFEYFSETQRNKGNFPGRFSGRQFSNSRSEMNVSTLELGDSALYLCASSSSGQNTEAFFGQGTRLTVV.

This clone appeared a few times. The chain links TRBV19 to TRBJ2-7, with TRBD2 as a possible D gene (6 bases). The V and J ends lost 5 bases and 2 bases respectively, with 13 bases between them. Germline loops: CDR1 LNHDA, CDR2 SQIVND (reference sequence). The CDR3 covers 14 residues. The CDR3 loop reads CASSSSGDAYEQYF. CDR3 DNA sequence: TGTGCCAGTAGTTCGTCGGGAGATGCCTACGAGCAGTACTTC.

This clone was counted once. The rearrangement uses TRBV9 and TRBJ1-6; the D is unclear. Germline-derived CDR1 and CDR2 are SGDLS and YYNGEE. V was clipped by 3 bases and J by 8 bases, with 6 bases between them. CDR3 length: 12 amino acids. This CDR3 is CASSGQDSPLHF. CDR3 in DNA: TGTGCCAGCAGCGGCCAGGATTCACCCCTCCACTTT. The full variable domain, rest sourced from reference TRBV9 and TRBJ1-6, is DSGVTQTPKHLITATGQRVTLRCSPRSGDLSVYWYQQSLDQGLQFLIQYYNGEERAKGNILERFSAQQFPDLHSELNLSSLELGDSALYFCASSGQDSPLHFGNGTRLTVT.

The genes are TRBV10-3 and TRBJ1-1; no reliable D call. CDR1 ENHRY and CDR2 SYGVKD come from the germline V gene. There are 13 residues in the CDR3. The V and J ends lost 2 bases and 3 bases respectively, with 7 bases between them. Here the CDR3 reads CAISELGHTEAFF. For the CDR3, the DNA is TGTGCCATCAGTGAGCTAGGTCACACTGAAGCTTTCTTT.

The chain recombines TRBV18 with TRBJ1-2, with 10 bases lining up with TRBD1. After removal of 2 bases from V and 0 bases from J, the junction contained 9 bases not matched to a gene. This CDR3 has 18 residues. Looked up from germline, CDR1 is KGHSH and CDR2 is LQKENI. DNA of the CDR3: TGTGCCAGCTCACCATATGGGATTGGGACAGGGGCTAACTATGGCTACACCTTC. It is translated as CASSPYGIGTGANYGYTF.

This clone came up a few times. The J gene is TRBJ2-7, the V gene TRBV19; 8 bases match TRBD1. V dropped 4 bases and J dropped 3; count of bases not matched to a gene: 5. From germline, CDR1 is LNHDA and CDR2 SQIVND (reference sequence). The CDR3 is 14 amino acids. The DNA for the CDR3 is TGTGCCAGTAGTAAACAGGGGGACAACTACGAGCAGTACTTC. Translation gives CASSKQGDNYEQYF.

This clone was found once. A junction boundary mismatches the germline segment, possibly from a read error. This CDR3 is CASSLTAGLGTEAFF. CDR3 DNA sequence: TGTGCCAGCAGCCTAACGGCGGGGTTGGGCACTGAAGCTTTCTTT. The chain couples TRBV7-3 to TRBJ1-1; D not certain. The CDR3 consists of 15 residues. CDR1 is SGHTA, CDR2 FQGTGA, per germline.

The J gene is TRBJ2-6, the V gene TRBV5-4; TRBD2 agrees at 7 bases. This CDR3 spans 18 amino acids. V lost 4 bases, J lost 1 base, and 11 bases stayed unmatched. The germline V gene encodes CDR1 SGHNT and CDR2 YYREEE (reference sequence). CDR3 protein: CASSPGGGSFSGANVLTF. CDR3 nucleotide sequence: TGTGCCAGCAGCCCGGGGGGAGGATCCTTTTCTGGGGCCAACGTCCTGACTTTC.

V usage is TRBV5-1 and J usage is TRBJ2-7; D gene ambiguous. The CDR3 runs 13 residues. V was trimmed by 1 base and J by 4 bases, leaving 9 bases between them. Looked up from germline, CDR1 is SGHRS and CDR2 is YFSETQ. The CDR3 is CASSLQQPYEQYF. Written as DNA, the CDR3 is TGCGCCAGCAGCTTGCAACAGCCTTACGAGCAGTACTTC.

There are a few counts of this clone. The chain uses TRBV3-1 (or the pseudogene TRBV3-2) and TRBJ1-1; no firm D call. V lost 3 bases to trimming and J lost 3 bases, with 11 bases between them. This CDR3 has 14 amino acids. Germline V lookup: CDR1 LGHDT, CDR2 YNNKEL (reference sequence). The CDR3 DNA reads TGTGCCAGCAGCCACAGTAACCGGGACACTGAAGCTTTCTTT. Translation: CASSHSNRDTEAFF.

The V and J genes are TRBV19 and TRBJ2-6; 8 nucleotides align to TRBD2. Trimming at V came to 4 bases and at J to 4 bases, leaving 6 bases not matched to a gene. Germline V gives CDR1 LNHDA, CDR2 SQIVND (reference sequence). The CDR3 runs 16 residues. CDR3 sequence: CASSTAGGLGANVLTF. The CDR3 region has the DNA TGTGCCAGTAGTACCGCGGGGGGCTTGGGGGCCAACGTCCTGACTTTC. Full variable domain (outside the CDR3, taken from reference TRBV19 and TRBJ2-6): DGGITQSPKYLFRKEGQNVTLSCEQNLNHDAMYWYRQDPGQGLRLIYYSQIVNDFQKGDIAEGYSVSREKKESFPLTVTSAQKNPTAFYLCASSTAGGLGANVLTFGAGSRLTVL.